Presented here are 22 T cell receptor beta chains from one specimen sequenced in a study of PD-1 blockade in mismatch repair-deficient tumors. Assay used: immunoSEQ multiplex PCR; TCRdb lists only in-frame clones, some missing. This table holds about 34,000 clones, around 80% found once. The material was PBMCs, obtained approximately 6 weeks after starting pembrolizumab. Every receptor here comes from an adult with mismatch repair-deficient cancer.

The rearrangement joins TRBV7-9 to TRBJ2-2; no firm D call. The CDR3 loop spans 15 amino acids. From germline, CDR1 is SEHNR and CDR2 FQNEAQ (reference sequence). Deletions cut 2 bases from V and 0 bases from J, with 7 bases between. The CDR3 nucleotides read TGTGCCAGCAGCTTACCCCTACCGAACACCGGGGAGCTGTTTTTT. This encodes CASSLPLPNTGELFF.

The chain combines TRBV28 with TRBJ1-1; possible D gene TRBD1, 5 bases. The germline V gene has CDR1 MDHEN and CDR2 SYDVKM. This CDR3 comprises 13 residues. The ends were cut back, 6 bases at V and 1 base at J, with 9 bases in the middle. The chain's CDR3 is CASRNTGNTEAFF. Written as DNA, the CDR3 is TGTGCCAGCAGAAACACAGGGAACACTGAAGCTTTCTTT.

The chain uses TRBV28 and TRBJ1-1; TRBD1 agrees at 7 bases. Germline loops: CDR1 MDHEN, CDR2 SYDVKM. The trim removed 7 bases at V and 1 base at J, leaving 6 bases unmatched. The CDR3 contains 14 residues. This CDR3 reads CASIGRQGNTEAFF. The CDR3 coding sequence is TGTGCCAGCATCGGTAGACAGGGGAACACTGAAGCTTTCTTT. Full variable domain (outside the CDR3, taken from reference TRBV28 and TRBJ1-1): DVKVTQSSRYLVKRTGEKVFLECVQDMDHENMFWYRQDPGLGLRLIYFSYDVKMKEKGDIPEGYSVSREKKERFSLILESASTNQTSMYLCASIGRQGNTEAFFGQGTRLTVV.

This clone was detected a few times. The junction differs from germline at one of its ends, possibly a read error. This sequence joins TRBV7-9 and TRBJ1-2, with D perhaps TRBD1 (5 bases). CDR3 length: 12 residues. The germline V gene has CDR1 SEHNR and CDR2 FQNEAQ (reference sequence). CDR3 bases: TGCTACCGGGAGCCGGGGGACTATGGCTACACCTTC. Amino acids: CYREPGDYGYTF. Based on the CDR3 plus reference TRBV7-9 and TRBJ1-2, the full variable domain is DTGVSQNPRHKITKRGQNVTFRCDPISEHNRLYWYRQTLGQGPEFLTYFQNEAQLEKSRLLSDRFSAERPKGSFSTLEIQRTEQGDSAMYLCYREPGDYGYTFGSGTRLTVV.

This chain joins TRBV10-3 and TRBJ2-3, with D perhaps TRBD2 (6 bases). V lost 10 bases and J lost 1, with 15 bases in between. CDR3 length equals 14 residues. The germline V gene has CDR1 ENHRY and CDR2 SYGVKD. The CDR3 loop reads CANSRGVGTDTQYF. The CDR3 bases are TGTGCCAATTCCCGCGGGGTTGGCACAGATACGCAGTATTTT.

The chain is built from TRBV28 and TRBJ2-3, with a weak D call TRBD1 (5 bases). The CDR3 loop spans 14 amino acids. Looked up from germline, CDR1 is MDHEN and CDR2 is SYDVKM. The V gene lost 7 bases and the J gene lost 1 base, with 12 bases spanning the gap. CDR3 bases: TGTGCCAGCATCTCGATACAGGGCACAGATACGCAGTATTTT. It codes for CASISIQGTDTQYF.

The rearrangement joins TRBV5-1 to TRBJ2-3, with 10 bases matching TRBD2. The V segment lost 4 bases and the J segment 0 bases; nucleotides outside the gene matches: 5. The CDR3 has 16 residues. Germline V lookup: CDR1 SGHRS, CDR2 YFSETQ. The CDR3 is CASSPGLARSTDTQYF. CDR3 sequence (DNA): TGCGCCAGCAGCCCGGGACTAGCGAGAAGCACAGATACGCAGTATTTT.

This clone has a single count. The V gene is TRBV7-3, the J gene TRBJ2-7; D is perhaps TRBD2 (5 bases). Per the germline V gene, CDR1 is SGHTA and CDR2 is FQGTGA. V dropped 2 bases and J dropped 7 bases, with 18 bases sitting between them. The CDR3 extends over 15 amino acids. CDR3 in DNA: TGTGCCAGCAGCTTATTTGCGGGTAGCTCTTGGGAGCAGTACTTC. Translated: CASSLFAGSSWEQYF.

The chain couples TRBV19 to TRBJ1-4, with 9 bases that match TRBD1. The ends lost 5 bases at V and 3 bases at J; junction bases unmatched: 16. Germline CDR1 LNHDA, CDR2 SQIVND (reference sequence). The CDR3 contains 19 residues. The CDR3 DNA reads TGTGCCAGTAGTCTTCCGGGACAGGGTATATTGGGAGCTAATGAAAAACTGTTTTTT. The encoded protein is CASSLPGQGILGANEKLFF.

The genes are TRBV30 and TRBJ2-3; tentatively, D is TRBD1 (6 bases). V was clipped by 2 bases and J by 8 bases, with 11 bases between them. Germline CDR1 and CDR2: GTSNPN and SVGIG (reference sequence). This CDR3 is 12 amino acids long. CDR3 loop: CAWSPARGTQYF. The CDR3 DNA sequence: TGTGCCTGGAGTCCGGCCAGGGGTACGCAGTATTTT.

This clone was observed a few times. The chain couples TRBV5-6 to TRBJ2-7, with TRBD1 matching over 9 bases. Per germline, CDR1 SGHDT and CDR2 YYEEEE. The J segment lost 9 bases and the V segment lost 4 bases, leaving 8 bases of the junction unmatched. There are 13 residues in the CDR3. Here the CDR3 DNA reads TGTGCCAGCAGCACGAGGGGACAGGGCGGGCAGTACTTC. The encoded protein is CASSTRGQGGQYF.

The V and J genes are TRBV6-9 and TRBJ2-7; D possibly corresponds to TRBD1 (6 bases). CDR1 is MNHGY and CDR2 is SVAAGI in the germline V gene. V lost 3 bases, J lost 2 bases, and 17 bases lay in between. CDR3 size: 16 residues. The CDR3: CASSYSNRDIPYEQYF. Here the CDR3 DNA reads TGTGCCAGCAGTTACTCCAACCGGGACATACCCTACGAGCAGTACTTC.

V is TRBV28 and J is TRBJ1-2; D perhaps matches TRBD1 (6 bases). This CDR3 is 12 amino acids long. V dropped 6 bases and J dropped 4 bases, with 9 bases sitting between them. CDR1 is MDHEN and CDR2 is SYDVKM in the germline V gene. CDR3 loop: CASSLDSYGYTF. Written as DNA, the CDR3 is TGTGCCAGCAGCCTGGACAGCTATGGCTACACCTTC.

This clone has only one observation. V is TRBV19 and J is TRBJ2-7; 14 nucleotides match TRBD2. Trimming cost V 5 bases and J 3 bases; bases outside gene matches: 3. The CDR3 spans 15 residues. CDR1 and CDR2 from the germline V gene are LNHDA and SQIVND (reference sequence). CDR3 sequence reads: CASSPGLAGVYEQYF. In DNA, the CDR3 is TGTGCCAGTAGTCCGGGACTAGCGGGAGTCTACGAGCAGTACTTC.

The chain combines TRBV11-2 with TRBJ2-1; the match to TRBD2 covers 11 bases. The CDR3 has 15 residues. With V trimmed by 5 bases and J by 4 bases, 4 bases remained unmatched. CDR1 and CDR2 (germline): SGHAT, FQNNGV. DNA of the CDR3: TGTGCCAGCAGCCAGGGACTAGCGGAATACAATGAGCAGTTCTTC. This encodes CASSQGLAEYNEQFF.

This clone was detected only a few times. The chain employs TRBV5-1 and TRBJ2-7; D perhaps matches TRBD1 (7 bases). CDR1 and CDR2 (germline): SGHRS, YFSETQ. V was trimmed by 0 bases and J by 1 base, leaving 14 bases between them. This CDR3 comprises 16 residues. The CDR3 DNA follows: TGCGCCAGCAGCTTGGTTCCGACAGGGACTTCCTACGAGCAGTACTTC. It codes for CASSLVPTGTSYEQYF.

V gene TRBV5-1 combines with J gene TRBJ2-7; TRBD1 aligns across 9 bases. V shed 4 bases and J 5 bases; nucleotides not matched to a gene: 7. Germline lookup yields CDR1 SGHRS and CDR2 YFSETQ. The CDR3 has 14 amino acids. The CDR3 nucleotides are TGCGCCAGCAGCGTGGACAGGGGTAGCGACGAGCAGTACTTC. Translating it yields CASSVDRGSDEQYF.

The gene calls are TRBV5-6 and TRBJ2-1, with D unclear. The CDR3 extends over 11 amino acids. The germline V gene has CDR1 SGHDT and CDR2 YYEEEE. V was shortened by 7 bases and J by 3 bases, with 5 bases between the two germline ends. This CDR3 reads CASGIYNEQFF. CDR3 bases: TGTGCCAGCGGCATCTACAATGAGCAGTTCTTC.

V gene TRBV11-3 combines with J gene TRBJ2-1; D gene unclear. The CDR3 length is 16 residues. In germline, CDR1 is SGHNT, CDR2 YENEEA. V lost 1 base to trimming and J lost 4 bases, with 14 bases between them. CDR3 amino acids: CASSLAPSSGYNEQFF. DNA of the CDR3: TGTGCCAGCAGCTTAGCTCCATCGTCGGGTTACAATGAGCAGTTCTTC.

The sample holds one count of this clone. This chain joins TRBV4-1 and TRBJ1-2; D gene unclear. The V end was cut by 3 bases, the J end by 4 bases, with 9 bases between. Germline V gives CDR1 MGHRA, CDR2 YSYEKL. The CDR3 loop spans 13 amino acids. The CDR3 nucleotides read TGCGCCAGCAGCCAGGGCAGGATCTATGGCTACACCTTC. It specifies CASSQGRIYGYTF.

The V and J genes are TRBV5-5 and TRBJ2-7, with TRBD2 identical over 7 bases. The CDR3 spans 14 residues. V shed 2 bases, J shed 7 bases, and the junction held 9 bases outside the gene matches. CDR1 and CDR2 from the germline V gene are SGHKS and YYEKEE (reference sequence). CDR3 nucleotide sequence: TGTGCCAGCAGCTTTGGGACGGACGGGGGGGAGCAGTACTTC. Translation gives CASSFGTDGGEQYF.

The genes are TRBV2 and TRBJ1-1; D may be TRBD1 (6 bases). The V end lost 5 bases, the J end lost 0 bases, and 7 bases lay between the germline ends. In germline, CDR1 is SNHLY, CDR2 FYNNEI. The CDR3 covers 13 residues. In DNA form, the CDR3 reads TGTGCCAGCAGTTCAGGGGTGAACACTGAAGCTTTCTTT. It is translated as CASSSGVNTEAFF.